These 24 T cell receptor beta chains were all obtained from the same sample, sequenced in a study of radiotherapy plus CTLA-4 blockade in lung cancer. Generated by immunoSEQ multiplex PCR, the TCRdb table keeps only in-frame clones and is missing some. Here the sample spans tens of thousands of clones, around nine tenths being singletons. The sample here was peripheral blood, taken from a patient treated with radiotherapy plus ipilimumab. The receptors shown here come from a human donor with non-small cell lung cancer that progressed on radiotherapy plus ipilimumab.

This chain connects TRBV6-5 to TRBJ1-4, with TRBD1 matching over 8 bases. The junction had 8 bases not matched to a gene; V was cut back by 6 bases and J by 8 bases. The CDR3 covers 14 residues. Germline lookup yields CDR1 MNHEY and CDR2 SVGAGI. The CDR3 region is CASSLRTGREKLFF. In nucleotides, the CDR3 is TGTGCCAGCAGCCTGCGGACAGGGCGCGAAAAACTGTTTTTT.

The chain has TRBV7-2 and TRBJ2-3; TRBD1 might be the D (6 bases). This CDR3 is built from 17 residues. Trimming left V 6 bases short and J 2 bases short, with 21 bases between. Germline lookup yields CDR1 SGHTA and CDR2 FQGNSA. CDR3 coding DNA: TGTGCCAGCAGATCGCCCCCTGGTCAGGGGATCACAGATACGCAGTATTTT. Protein sequence: CASRSPPGQGITDTQYF.

V and J are TRBV23-1 and TRBJ1-5; the match to TRBD1 covers 8 bases. TRBV23-1 is an open reading frame whose function is uncertain. The CDR3 extends over 16 amino acids. The trim removed 4 bases at V and 5 bases at J, leaving 10 bases unmatched. This CDR3 reads CASSPRTGSKDQPQHF. DNA for the CDR3: TGCGCCAGCAGTCCCAGGACAGGGTCTAAGGATCAGCCCCAGCATTTT.

V gene TRBV6-1 combines with J gene TRBJ1-5; no reliable D call. CDR1 is MNHNS, CDR2 SASEGT, per germline. This CDR3 has 16 residues. V shed 5 bases and J shed 0 bases, with 14 bases lying between them. The CDR3 spells CASSKGQVNSNQPQHF. DNA for the CDR3: TGTGCCAGCAGTAAAGGTCAGGTTAATAGCAATCAGCCCCAGCATTTT.

V and J are TRBV4-2 and TRBJ2-5; TRBD1 might be the D (5 bases). Per the germline V gene, CDR1 is LGHNA and CDR2 is YNFKEQ. The V gene lost 4 bases and the J gene lost 5 bases, with 17 bases spanning the gap. The CDR3 covers 15 residues. For the CDR3, the DNA is TGTGCCAGCAGCCGGGGCGTCGGAGTCGGTGAGACCCAGTACTTC. Its protein is CASSRGVGVGETQYF.

The rearrangement uses TRBV29-1 and TRBJ1-5; no clear D. V was clipped by 4 bases and J by 0 bases, with 4 bases between them. Germline V gene sequence: CDR1 SQVTM, CDR2 ANQGSEA. The CDR3 length is 12 residues. CDR3 amino acids: CSVADSNQPQHF. The CDR3 DNA is TGCAGCGTTGCGGATAGCAATCAGCCCCAGCATTTT.

The V call is TRBV10-3, the J call TRBJ1-2, with no clear D. The germline V and J ends were trimmed by 4 bases and 6 bases, with 9 bases remaining between them. This CDR3 is built from 12 residues. Germline V gene lookup returns CDR1 ENHRY and CDR2 SYGVKD. DNA of the CDR3: TGTGCCATCAGTGGAGGAGGGCATGGCTACACCTTC. Residues: CAISGGGHGYTF.

This chain links TRBV6-6 with TRBJ2-7, with a tentative D call TRBD1 (6 bases). The CDR3 has 14 residues. Trimming shortened V by 5 bases and J by 4 bases, and 15 bases separated the two germline ends. Germline-derived CDR1 and CDR2 are MNHNY and SVGAGI (reference sequence). The CDR3 protein is CASSPQGKPYEQYF. The CDR3 DNA sequence: TGTGCCAGCAGTCCCCAGGGGAAACCTTACGAGCAGTACTTC.

The genes are TRBV18 and TRBJ2-7; D is uncertain. Germline V gene data show CDR1 as KGHSH and CDR2 as LQKENI. This CDR3 is 12 amino acids long. The V end was cut by 4 bases, the J end by 4 bases, with 8 bases between. CDR3 sequence (DNA): TGTGCCAGCTCACGCGAGCCTTACGAGCAGTACTTC. Amino acid sequence: CASSREPYEQYF.

The rearrangement joins TRBV19 to TRBJ1-1; tentatively, D is TRBD1 (5 bases). The germline V gene encodes CDR1 LNHDA and CDR2 SQIVND (reference sequence). This CDR3 region has 14 residues. Trimming cost V 5 bases and J 1 base, with 11 bases left between them. This chain's CDR3 is CASSYRDGNTEAFF. CDR3 DNA: TGTGCCAGTAGTTACCGGGACGGGAACACTGAAGCTTTCTTT.

This sequence joins TRBV5-1 and TRBJ1-2; D not certain. The CDR3 has 17 residues. The V gene's germline CDR1 is SGHRS and CDR2 YFSETQ. Trimming took 4 bases from V and 4 from J, leaving 23 bases between them. This chain's CDR3 is CASSPDPGSRGSYGYTF. As DNA, the CDR3 is TGCGCCAGCAGCCCCGATCCCGGGTCCCGAGGGTCCTATGGCTACACCTTC.

This clone showed up just once. The chain uses TRBV4-2 and TRBJ2-3, with 13 bases identical to TRBD2. Germline loops: CDR1 LGHNA, CDR2 YNFKEQ. This CDR3 has 17 amino acids. V lost 0 bases, J lost 3 bases, and 3 bases stayed unmatched. The CDR3 DNA reads TGTGCCAGCAGCCAAGACCGGACTAGCGGGGGTACAGATACGCAGTATTTT. This gives the protein CASSQDRTSGGTDTQYF.

J is TRBJ2-3 and V is TRBV7-2; 7 bases are shared with TRBD2. V shed 5 bases, J shed 7 bases, and the junction held 9 bases outside the gene matches. Per the germline V gene, CDR1 is SGHTA and CDR2 is FQGNSA. This CDR3 has 14 amino acids. The CDR3 loop is CASSPVAGANTQYF. CDR3 coding DNA: TGTGCCAGCAGCCCTGTAGCGGGTGCTAATACGCAGTATTTT.

The rearrangement uses TRBV7-2 and TRBJ2-1; D call uncertain. The germline V and J ends were trimmed by 6 bases and 0 bases, with 6 bases remaining between them. CDR1 is SGHTA, CDR2 FQGNSA, per germline. CDR3 length: 13 residues. The CDR3 sequence is CASRRSSYNEQFF. The CDR3 DNA sequence: TGTGCCAGCAGGAGGAGCTCCTACAATGAGCAGTTCTTC.

This clone was recorded only once. J is TRBJ2-7 and V is TRBV7-2; the match to TRBD2 covers 13 bases. Germline V gene sequence: CDR1 SGHTA, CDR2 FQGNSA. V lost 5 bases to trimming and J lost 4 bases; unmatched junction nucleotides: 14. CDR3 size: 18 residues. Here the CDR3 DNA reads TGTGCCAGCAGCCTCGAGAGATCCCAGGGACTAGCGGGATACGAGCAGTACTTC. It encodes CASSLERSQGLAGYEQYF. The full variable domain, in which reference TRBV7-2 and TRBJ2-7 provide the parts outside the CDR3, is GAGVSQSPSNKVTEKGKDVELRCDPISGHTALYWYRQSLGQGLEFLIYFQGNSAPDKSGLPSDRFSAERTGGSVSTLTIQRTQQEDSAVYLCASSLERSQGLAGYEQYFGPGTRLTVT.

The chain recombines TRBV5-1 with TRBJ2-3; D unclear. CDR3 length equals 14 residues. V was clipped by 3 bases and J by 1 base, with 9 bases between them. Per the germline V gene, CDR1 is SGHRS and CDR2 is YFSETQ. Here the CDR3 DNA reads TGCGCCAGCAGCTCAGAGGTGGGCACAGATACGCAGTATTTT. This encodes CASSSEVGTDTQYF.

The chain employs TRBV15 and TRBJ1-1; tentative D call: TRBD1 (6 bases). Germline V lookup: CDR1 LNHNV, CDR2 YYDKDF (reference sequence). V lost 0 bases to trimming and J lost 11 bases, with 16 bases between them. The CDR3 length is 14 residues. CDR3 region: CATSRERPGGAAFF. Here the CDR3 DNA reads TGTGCCACCAGCAGAGAGCGGCCTGGGGGCGCGGCTTTCTTT.

The genes are TRBV18 and TRBJ2-7, with a weak D call TRBD2 (6 bases). Looked up from germline, CDR1 is KGHSH and CDR2 is LQKENI. The CDR3 runs 14 residues. V was shortened by 6 bases and J by 5 bases, with 17 bases between the two germline ends. CDR3 sequence: CASSHGGSGNEQYF. The CDR3 coding sequence is TGTGCCAGCTCCCACGGAGGGTCGGGGAACGAGCAGTACTTC.

This rearrangement joins TRBV18 to TRBJ1-1; no definite D call. The length of the CDR3 is 14 residues. Deletions cut 3 bases from V and 0 bases from J, with 8 bases between. The germline gives CDR1 KGHSH, CDR2 LQKENI. CDR3 region: CASSPQSLNTEAFF. CDR3 nucleotides: TGTGCCAGCTCACCCCAGTCTTTGAACACTGAAGCTTTCTTT.

The J gene is TRBJ2-5, the V gene TRBV19, with D uncertain. This CDR3 has 13 amino acids. Looked up from germline, CDR1 is LNHDA and CDR2 is SQIVND (reference sequence). The V and J ends lost 2 bases and 2 bases respectively, with 6 bases between them. The CDR3 reads CASSILGQETQYF. In nucleotides, the CDR3 is TGTGCCAGTAGTATACTAGGACAAGAGACCCAGTACTTC.

The CDR3 here is CASRDTNWEYNEQFF. In nucleotides, the CDR3 is TGTGCCAGCAGGGACACCAACTGGGAGTACAATGAGCAGTTCTTC. The chain combines TRBV27 with TRBJ2-1; possibly TRBD1 or TRBD2 for D (5 bases each). V was pared by 6 bases and J by 4 bases, with 16 bases between. CDR1 and CDR2 from the germline V gene are MNHEY and SMNVEV (reference sequence). The CDR3 has 15 residues.

The V and J genes are TRBV4-1 and TRBJ1-4; D is undetermined. Trimming removed 1 base from V and 4 bases from J, with 13 bases in between. The CDR3 extends over 16 amino acids. Germline assignment: CDR1 MGHRA and CDR2 YSYEKL. In DNA form, the CDR3 reads TGCGCCAGCAGCCAAGCGCCCCCGAGCTTTAATGAAAAACTGTTTTTT. Amino acids: CASSQAPPSFNEKLFF.

This chain uses TRBV29-1 with TRBJ2-3, with D perhaps assigned TRBD1 or TRBD2 (5 bases each). Germline V CDR1 and CDR2: SQVTM, ANQGSEA. This CDR3 has 14 residues. V was trimmed by 5 bases and J by 4 bases, leaving 16 bases between them. The CDR3 is CSVRELRGADTQYF. DNA for the CDR3: TGCAGCGTTCGAGAATTGAGAGGGGCAGATACGCAGTATTTT.

The rearrangement joins TRBV28 to TRBJ1-5; D call uncertain. Germline CDR1 is MDHEN and CDR2 is SYDVKM. Between the trimmed V and J ends, which lost 3 bases and 3 bases, there was a span of 9 bases. The CDR3 runs to 14 residues. This CDR3 is CASSLLRLNQPQHF. The CDR3 DNA reads TGTGCCAGCAGTTTGCTCAGGCTCAATCAGCCCCAGCATTTT.